A single sample gave rise to the 29 T cell receptor beta chains below, sequenced in a study of blood T cells in healthy people across ages. The use of a sample-barcoded 5' primer and a J-beta primer mix characterized a second PCR of about 6 to 11 cycles. TCRdb called the 5' RACE reads again in MiXCR, with one record for every CDR3 protein. In the table there are around 280,000 distinct CDR3 sequences, about 25% of which are singletons. Sequencing was carried out using blood. These receptor sequences come from a woman in her 70s in good health.

CDR3: CASSEATGQVWYF. For the CDR3, the DNA is TGCGCCAGCAGCGAGGCGACAGGGCAGGTTTGGTACTTC. The chain combines TRBV5-1 with TRBJ2-5; 7 bases align to TRBD1. The ends lost 4 bases at V and 13 bases at J; junction bases unmatched: 13. This CDR3 has 13 amino acids. CDR1 and CDR2 (germline): SGHRS, YFSETQ.

The chain has TRBV12-3 or TRBV12-4 and TRBJ2-6; 10 positions match TRBD2. The CDR3 is 18 residues long. Trimming cost V 1 base and J 3 bases; bases outside gene matches: 6. For the CDR3, the DNA is TGTGCCAGCAGTTTAGGCCTAGCGGGAGTCAGTGGGGCCAACGTCCTGACTTTC. As protein: CASSLGLAGVSGANVLTF.

This clonotype appeared many times. In DNA, the CDR3 is TGCGCCAGCAGTGGGGACACTACTGGCTACACCTTC. Amino acid sequence: CASSGDTTGYTF. This rearrangement joins TRBV5-1 to TRBJ1-2, with D possibly TRBD1 on 6 matching bases. The V end lost 5 bases, the J end lost 7 bases, and 12 bases lay between the germline ends. CDR3 length: 12 residues. Germline V gene data show CDR1 as SGHRS and CDR2 as YFSETQ.

To note about this clonotype: A much larger clone differs by one base, so this may be a read error. The chain recombines TRBV5-1 with TRBJ1-2; D unclear. CDR3 length: 16 residues. CDR1 and CDR2 from the germline V gene are SGHRS and YFSETQ. The CDR3, as DNA: TGCGCCAGCAGCTTGGGCGCCGGGTCCGGTAACTGTGGCTACACCTTC. This encodes CASSLGAGSGNCGYTF.

The chain employs TRBV27 and TRBJ2-1; a possible D gene is TRBD2 (6 bases). The J call is uncertain, as TRBJ2-5 better fits the DNA end. Germline-derived CDR1 and CDR2 are MNHEY and SMNVEV (reference sequence). The CDR3 is 16 residues long. CDR3 amino acids: CASTLRGSGAEETQYF. CDR3 coding DNA: TGTGCCAGCACCCTACGGGGGTCCGGGGCCGAGGAGACCCAGTACTTC.

The rearrangement uses TRBV29-1 and TRBJ2-1; TRBD2 aligns across 9 bases. Trimming cost V 7 bases and J 0 bases; bases outside gene matches: 7. The germline gives CDR1 SQVTM, CDR2 ANQGSEA. The CDR3 extends over 15 amino acids. The CDR3: CSGLISGSSYNEQFF. DNA for the CDR3: TGCAGCGGGCTGATTAGCGGGAGCTCCTACAATGAGCAGTTCTTC.

This clonotype has just a few counts. The V call is TRBV28, the J call TRBJ2-5; the D gene is possibly TRBD1 (6 bases). Trimming cost V 0 bases and J 1 base, with 9 bases left between them. The CDR3 totals 15 residues. CDR1 is MDHEN, CDR2 SYDVKM, per germline. CDR3: CASSLWGRGQETQYF. DNA of the CDR3: TGTGCCAGCAGTTTATGGGGCAGGGGCCAAGAGACCCAGTACTTC.

This clonotype was detected only a few times. V and J are TRBV12-3 or TRBV12-4 and TRBJ2-5; 7 bases fit TRBD1. This CDR3 comprises 14 residues. With 1 base clipped from V and 11 bases from J, the junction kept 10 bases outside the gene matches. DNA of the CDR3: TGTGCCAGCAGTTTAGATCCGCAGGGGGTCGTGCAGTACTTC. It is translated as CASSLDPQGVVQYF.

CDR3 sequence (DNA): TGCAGTGCTAGAGATAGTGGGGCTTCAGATACGCAGTATTTT. It yields the protein CSARDSGASDTQYF. The chain has TRBV20-1 and TRBJ2-3; D might be TRBD1 (5 bases). CDR1 and CDR2 from the germline V gene are DFQATT and SNEGSKA (reference sequence). With 0 bases removed from V and 4 bases from J, the gap between germline ends came to 11 bases. The CDR3 runs 14 residues.

The chain carries TRBV9 and TRBJ1-1; D unresolved. This CDR3 contains 14 residues. CDR1 is SGDLS, CDR2 YYNGEE, per germline. Trimming removed 1 base at V and 2 bases at J, with 9 bases between. CDR3 sequence (DNA): TGTGCCAGCAGCGTATCAGCAGTAAACACTGAAGCTTTCTTT. It yields the protein CASSVSAVNTEAFF.

The chain carries TRBV27 and TRBJ1-5, with unresolved D. Trimming left V 5 bases short and J 4 bases short, with 9 bases between. Germline CDR1 is MNHEY and CDR2 is SMNVEV (reference sequence). The CDR3 totals 13 residues. The CDR3 DNA sequence: TGTGCCAGCAGTGGGGATTGGAATCAGCCCCAGCATTTT. Its protein product is CASSGDWNQPQHF.

This clonotype was detected a few times. The chain employs TRBV4-2 and TRBJ2-7; D is possibly TRBD2 (5 bases). CDR3 length: 14 residues. CDR1 and CDR2 from the germline V gene are LGHNA and YNFKEQ. The V gene lost 0 bases and the J gene lost 3 bases, with 9 bases spanning the gap. CDR3 protein: CASSQDLALYEQYF. In nucleotides, the CDR3 is TGTGCCAGCAGCCAAGATCTAGCCCTCTACGAGCAGTACTTC.

Here the CDR3 DNA reads TGTGCCAGCAGCCCCCGTCCGGCGCGCCATATAACAGATACGCAGTATTTT. Protein product: CASSPRPARHITDTQYF. This rearrangement joins TRBV5-6 to TRBJ2-3; D gene uncertain. Between the trimmed V and J ends, which lost 4 bases and 3 bases, there was a span of 21 bases. The CDR3 runs to 17 residues. Looked up from germline, CDR1 is SGHDT and CDR2 is YYEEEE.

In its sample, this clonotype was seen a few times. The chain couples TRBV28 to TRBJ2-4; 9 positions match TRBD1. The CDR3 is 15 residues long. The V and J ends lost 6 bases and 7 bases, in that order; junction bases with no gene match: 10. Germline assignment: CDR1 MDHEN and CDR2 SYDVKM. The chain's CDR3 is CASRRTGAGGNIQYF. The CDR3 DNA sequence: TGTGCCAGCAGACGGACAGGGGCAGGTGGGAACATTCAGTACTTC.

This clonotype was seen more than once but under ten times. V gene TRBV20-1 combines with J gene TRBJ2-3, with a tentative D call TRBD2 (6 bases). Looked up from germline, CDR1 is DFQATT and CDR2 is SNEGSKA (reference sequence). CDR3 length equals 16 residues. Trimming removed 1 base from V and 2 bases from J, with 16 bases in between. CDR3 DNA: TGCAGTGCTAGAGGGGGGGTCAGCGGACACACAGATACGCAGTATTTT. Translating it yields CSARGGVSGHTDTQYF.

The J gene is TRBJ2-1, the V gene TRBV7-2; D unclear. Germline CDR1 reads SGHTA; CDR2 reads FQGNSA. The V and J ends lost 3 bases and 6 bases respectively, with 12 bases between them. The length of the CDR3 is 14 residues. The CDR3 nucleotides are TGTGCCAGCAGCTTCGGGCAAAACTTCAATGAGCAGTTCTTC. Translated: CASSFGQNFNEQFF.

This clonotype was counted at least ten times. The chain recombines TRBV27 with TRBJ2-1, with 9 bases aligning to TRBD2. Unmatched junction bases numbered 24, after V lost 3 bases and J lost 9 bases. This CDR3 comprises 20 residues. Germline V gene lookup returns CDR1 MNHEY and CDR2 SMNVEV (reference sequence). Written as DNA, the CDR3 is TGTGCCAGCAGTTTCGGGGACAGAGTTAGCGGGAGAGGGGCGAGTGGTGAGCAGTTCTTC. Translated: CASSFGDRVSGRGASGEQFF.

As regards this clonotype: This sequence may be a read error, since a much larger clone differs from it by one base. The rearrangement joins TRBV28 to TRBJ1-6, with unresolved D. CDR3 size: 14 residues. V lost 8 bases, J lost 3 bases, and 11 bases lay in between. Germline CDR1 is MDHEN and CDR2 is SYDVKM. The CDR3 DNA reads as TGTGCCAGCGGCCGACGGGACTATAATTCACCCCTCCACTTT. Amino acids: CASGRRDYNSPLHF.

In this sample, this clonotype turned up a few times. The J gene is TRBJ2-2, the V gene TRBV7-2; the D gene is possibly TRBD2 (5 bases). Looked up from germline, CDR1 is SGHTA and CDR2 is FQGNSA. The CDR3 is 15 amino acids. Between the trimmed V and J ends, which lost 4 bases and 6 bases, there was a span of 15 bases. The CDR3 loop reads CASSSTLLVAGELFF. In nucleotides, the CDR3 is TGTGCCAGCAGCTCCACCCTACTAGTTGCCGGGGAGCTGTTTTTT. The whole variable domain, filled in from reference TRBV7-2 and TRBJ2-2, reads GAGVSQSPSNKVTEKGKDVELRCDPISGHTALYWYRQSLGQGLEFLIYFQGNSAPDKSGLPSDRFSAERTGGSVSTLTIQRTQQEDSAVYLCASSSTLLVAGELFFGEGSRLTVL.

This clonotype turned up a few times. The rearrangement links TRBV2 to TRBJ1-6; TRBD1 matches 7 bases. CDR3 length equals 16 residues. The V segment lost 5 bases and the J segment 2 bases; nucleotides outside the gene matches: 6. Germline V CDR1 and CDR2: SNHLY, FYNNEI. The CDR3 DNA reads as TGTGCCAGCAGTAGAAAGGGACAGACCTATAATTCACCCCTCCACTTT. This codes for CASSRKGQTYNSPLHF.

This clonotype has only a few counts. Sequence at one end of the junction differs from germline and may be a read error. V usage is TRBV7-2 and J usage is TRBJ1-6, with D uncertain. In germline, CDR1 is SGHTA, CDR2 FQGNSA. The CDR3 is 14 amino acids. The CDR3 region has the DNA TGCGCCAGCAGCTCGGACGGTGGGAATTCACCCCTCCACTTT. It specifies CASSSDGGNSPLHF.

The CDR3 nucleotides are TGCGCCAGCAGTCCTATAGCGGGAGCCACCGGACGGGAGCTGTTTTTT. This encodes CASSPIAGATGRELFF. J is TRBJ2-2 and V is TRBV5-1, with 9 nucleotides matching TRBD2. This CDR3 region has 16 residues. Germline V gene sequence: CDR1 SGHRS, CDR2 YFSETQ. Unmatched junction bases numbered 14, after V lost 5 bases and J lost 9 bases.

There are a few counts of this clonotype. Germline is not matched at one junction end, which may reflect a read error. V is TRBV28 and J is TRBJ2-1; D might be TRBD2 (5 bases). This CDR3 has 11 amino acids. The germline gives CDR1 MDHEN, CDR2 SYDVKM. The CDR3 loop is CASSSRGWLLF. The CDR3 region has the DNA TGTGCCAGCAGTTCCCGGGGATGGTTACTATTC.

V usage is TRBV7-3 and J usage is TRBJ2-1, with a weak D call TRBD2 (5 bases). V was pared by 8 bases and J by 2 bases, with 10 bases between. The CDR3 spans 13 residues. Germline V lookup: CDR1 SGHTA, CDR2 FQGTGA. CDR3 coding DNA: TGTGCCAGCGGAAGCGGACCCTACAATGAGCAGTTCTTC. Translation gives CASGSGPYNEQFF.

This chain uses TRBV20-1 with TRBJ1-5; tentatively, D is TRBD1 (5 bases). Germline lookup yields CDR1 DFQATT and CDR2 SNEGSKA (reference sequence). The CDR3 has 15 residues. V lost 0 bases, J lost 4 bases, and 13 bases lay in between. This CDR3 reads CSARDPGAGNQPQHF. The CDR3 region has the DNA TGCAGTGCTAGAGACCCCGGGGCTGGGAATCAGCCCCAGCATTTT.

The rearrangement links TRBV2 to TRBJ1-1; a possible D gene is TRBD1 (6 bases). The length of the CDR3 is 14 residues. Looked up from germline, CDR1 is SNHLY and CDR2 is FYNNEI. V dropped 4 bases and J dropped 5 bases, with 14 bases sitting between them. CDR3 DNA: TGTGCCAGCAGTGGGCTAGTAGGGGGAACTGAAGCTTTCTTT. It encodes CASSGLVGGTEAFF. The whole variable domain, filled in from reference TRBV2 and TRBJ1-1, reads EPEVTQTPSHQVTQMGQEVILRCVPISNHLYFYWYRQILGQKVEFLVSFYNNEISEKSEIFDDQFSVERPDGSNFTLKIRSTKLEDSAMYFCASSGLVGGTEAFFGQGTRLTVV.

This clonotype was picked up a small number of times. The CDR3 DNA follows: TGTGCCAGCAGCGTGACAGTTAGTACTAACTATGGCTACACCTTC. Its translation: CASSVTVSTNYGYTF. The chain recombines TRBV9 with TRBJ1-2, with D possibly being TRBD1 (5 bases). Germline CDR1 is SGDLS and CDR2 is YYNGEE. Trimming shortened V by 2 bases and J by 0 bases, and 11 bases separated the two germline ends. The CDR3 is 15 residues long.

The chain joins TRBV6-5 to TRBJ1-6, with 8 positions matching TRBD1. In germline, CDR1 is MNHEY, CDR2 SVGAGI. CDR3 length equals 13 residues. V lost 9 bases, J lost 5 bases, and 3 bases stayed unmatched. The CDR3 DNA follows: TGTGCCAGTGCAGGGGGCGATAATTCACCCCTCCACTTT. Protein product: CASAGGDNSPLHF.

This clonotype has a handful of counts. The chain employs TRBV28 and TRBJ1-6; perhaps TRBD1 as D (6 bases). The CDR3 runs 16 residues. The ends were cut back, 3 bases at V and 7 bases at J, with 16 bases in the middle. Germline V gene data show CDR1 as MDHEN and CDR2 as SYDVKM. Here the CDR3 DNA reads TGTGCCAGCAGTTTCGACCGGACAGCTAACAATTCACCCCTCCACTTT. It codes for CASSFDRTANNSPLHF.